The TCR beta chain described here comes from a study of blood T cell repertoires in COVID-19. Turning to the study itself: The origin of the acute and convalescent COVID-19 samples was the United States, Italy and Spain.

CDR3 length: 15 residues. Germline trimming cut 6 bases from V and 5 bases from J; bases unmatched to any gene: 8. Germline loops: CDR1 SGHAT, CDR2 FQNNGV. The protocol was immunoSEQ multiplex PCR, while the TCRdb copy is restricted to in-frame clones and leaves out a portion. The profile covers around 260,000 clones, with about 91% appearing a single time and approximately 2.6% taken by the ten largest. Material for sequencing was peripheral blood. The clonotype was recovered from a person under 35 with COVID-19, enrolled during active disease. The chain joins TRBV11-2 to TRBJ2-7; 12 nucleotides line up with TRBD1. CDR3: CASRPPGQGAHEQYF. CDR3 nucleotides: TGTGCCAGCAGACCACCGGGACAGGGGGCCCACGAGCAGTACTTC.